The present T cell receptor (beta chain) was sequenced within a study of identifying expanded T cells in peripheral blood. Collection occurred without any documented infections or immune events in donors. As regards this clone: The antigen is not known.

The V gene end was trimmed by 6 bases and the J gene end by 4 bases; junction bases not matched to a gene: 5. Germline V gives CDR1 SGHNT, CDR2 YYREEE (reference sequence). The CDR3 sequence is 13 residues long. Findings of the study overall: Over approximately two and four weeks, about 15 and 18 clones changed, versus around 1.1 between replicates. Across healthy donors, higher total template counts meant significantly greater two-week count variance.

Libraries were prepared by immunoSEQ multiplex PCR; TCRdb keeps only in-frame clonotypes and omits some of them. The sample comprises more than 75,000 clones, roughly 90% of which are singletons, and around 4.3% rests with the top ten. The specimen was blood. This chain links TRBV5-4 with TRBJ1-2; 8 bases map to TRBD1. The TCR originated in a person aged 18-69 years in good health. CDR3 region: CASNPDRGYGYTF. As DNA, the CDR3 is TGTGCCAGCAACCCCGACAGGGGCTATGGCTACACCTTC.